This T cell receptor (beta chain) was recorded in a study of blood T cell repertoires in COVID-19. About the research overall: T cells, B-cell-depleted T cells, or PBMCs provided the cDNA or gDNA that served as material.

Under the authors' procedure: Cell counts per sample came from amplifying reference gene primers. The protocol was immunoSEQ multiplex PCR, while the TCRdb copy is restricted to in-frame clones and leaves out a portion. From that table come the V and J calls and clone size; the DNA was used to work out D and trimming. The sample shows 220,000 or so clones, about four fifths of them seen only once. Adults between roughly 18 and 89 years of age took part from approximately 24 US areas. Participant-given clinical history determined each cohort assignment. The germline V gene has CDR1 SEHNR and CDR2 FQNEAQ (reference sequence). V lost 5 bases, J lost 8 bases, and 12 bases lay in between. The CDR3 is 12 amino acids.

The sequenced sample consisted of PBMCs or T cells enriched from blood (not recorded which). The clonotype was recovered from a woman aged 40 to 55 with acute COVID-19. The chain combines TRBV7-9 with TRBJ1-1; TRBD1 might be the D (5 bases). The CDR3 is CASSILKGEAFF. The CDR3 coding sequence is TGTGCCAGCAGCATCCTCAAGGGGGAAGCTTTCTTT.